The next 31 T cell receptor beta chains were all read from a single sample in a study of T cell repertoires in cytomegalovirus infection. A single record per CDR3 protein comes from TCRdb applying MiXCR to the reads. The sample comprises hundreds of thousands of distinct CDR3 sequences, around 32% of which are singletons, and around 15% rests with the top ten. Antigens of these TCRs are unknown. Sequencing used cultured CD8+ T cells from PBMCs, obtained from culture after CMV antigen stimulation. The receptor set was obtained from a human donor in good health (CMV status not recorded). Some clones in this sample may be carry-over from other donors' samples.

There are many counts of this clonotype. This may be a read error: a much more frequent sequence differs by one nucleotide. The chain couples TRBV7-9 to TRBJ2-1; D gene unclear. CDR1 SEHNR and CDR2 FQNEAQ come from the germline V gene (reference sequence). The V end was cut by 4 bases, the J end by 4 bases, with 5 bases between. The CDR3 extends over 12 amino acids. Written as DNA, the CDR3 is TGTGCCAGCAGCTACGAATACAATGAGCAGTTCTTC. Protein product: CASSYEYNEQFF.

This clonotype has more than one count but fewer than ten. The chain carries TRBV4-3 and TRBJ1-6, with D perhaps TRBD1 (5 bases). Trimming took 2 bases from V and 0 from J, leaving 8 bases between them. Germline V gene sequence: CDR1 LGHNA, CDR2 YSLEER. This CDR3 is 16 amino acids long. CDR3 nucleotide sequence: TGCGCCAGCAGCCAATACAGGAGCTCCTATAATTCACCCCTCCACTTT. Its protein is CASSQYRSSYNSPLHF.

The chain has TRBV5-1 and TRBJ2-1, with 10 nucleotides matching TRBD2. V shed 4 bases and J 2 bases; nucleotides not matched to a gene: 6. The germline V gene encodes CDR1 SGHRS and CDR2 YFSETQ. The CDR3 runs to 16 residues. Here the CDR3 reads CASSHSLAGTYNEQFF. The CDR3 DNA follows: TGCGCCAGCAGCCACTCACTAGCGGGGACCTACAATGAGCAGTTCTTC. Full variable domain (remainder filled in from reference TRBV5-1 and TRBJ2-1): KAGVTQTPRYLIKTRGQQVTLSCSPISGHRSVSWYQQTPGQGLQFLFEYFSETQRNKGNFPGRFSGRQFSNSRSEMNVSTLELGDSALYLCASSHSLAGTYNEQFFGPGTRLTVL.

This clonotype was observed a few times. The chain couples TRBV7-9 to TRBJ2-6; 8 bases match TRBD1. V shed 5 bases and J 6 bases; nucleotides not matched to a gene: 9. Germline V gene data show CDR1 as SEHNR and CDR2 as FQNEAQ (reference sequence). The CDR3 totals 16 residues. CDR3 in DNA: TGTGCCAGCAGCCCCGGACAGGGCGTTTTGGCCAACGTCCTGACTTTC. Translation gives CASSPGQGVLANVLTF.

This chain joins TRBV29-1 and TRBJ2-1, with TRBD2 matching 8 bases. Germline V gives CDR1 SQVTM, CDR2 ANQGSEA. CDR3 length: 14 residues. The V and J ends lost 5 bases and 8 bases, in that order; junction bases with no gene match: 11. CDR3 sequence (DNA): TGCAGCGTTACGAAGTTAGCGGGGAGGGATGAGCAGTTCTTC. Translation gives CSVTKLAGRDEQFF.

The chain couples TRBV6-6 to TRBJ2-1; 10 bases are a match to TRBD2. This CDR3 region has 19 residues. The germline gives CDR1 MNHNY, CDR2 SVGAGI (reference sequence). J lost 5 bases, V lost 0 bases, and 13 bases had no gene match. The DNA for the CDR3 is TGTGCCAGCAGTTACTCGAATTTTCAACTAGCGGGGAGGAACAATGAGCAGTTCTTC. The encoded protein is CASSYSNFQLAGRNNEQFF.

This chain links TRBV14 with TRBJ2-1; 9 bases are a match to TRBD1. CDR3 size: 15 residues. The V gene end was trimmed by 3 bases and the J gene end by 5 bases; junction bases not matched to a gene: 5. CDR1 and CDR2 from the germline V gene are SGHDN and FVKESK. The CDR3 sequence is CASSQPGQGHNEQFF. The CDR3, as DNA: TGTGCCAGCAGCCAGCCGGGACAGGGACACAATGAGCAGTTCTTC.

The chain combines TRBV6-2 or TRBV6-3 with TRBJ2-1; 8 bases are shared with TRBD1. V lost 0 bases and J lost 3; bases outside the gene matches: 7. The germline V gene has CDR1 MNHEY and CDR2 SVGEGT. The CDR3 is made up of 17 amino acids. CDR3 sequence (DNA): TGTGCCAGCAGTTACTCGAGAACGGGACAGGACTACAATGAGCAGTTCTTC. Translated, it gives CASSYSRTGQDYNEQFF.

The chain employs TRBV7-6 and TRBJ2-1, with 10 bases identical to TRBD2. The CDR3 extends over 16 amino acids. Germline lookup yields CDR1 SGHVS and CDR2 FNYEAQ. J lost 4 bases, V lost 1 base, and 4 bases had no gene match. This chain's CDR3 is CASSLGSGGIYNEQFF. CDR3 coding DNA: TGTGCCAGCAGCTTAGGTAGCGGGGGGATATACAATGAGCAGTTCTTC.

V usage is TRBV7-2 and J usage is TRBJ1-3; TRBD1 aligns across 8 bases. V dropped 2 bases and J dropped 4; count of bases not matched to a gene: 4. There are 15 residues in the CDR3. Germline V gene data show CDR1 as SGHTA and CDR2 as FQGNSA. DNA for the CDR3: TGTGCCAGCAGCTTATGGACAGGGTTAGGAAACACCATATATTTT. Protein: CASSLWTGLGNTIYF.

V gene TRBV7-9 combines with J gene TRBJ1-1; no definite D call. CDR3 length equals 17 residues. The germline V gene encodes CDR1 SEHNR and CDR2 FQNEAQ (reference sequence). Trimming pared 5 bases from V and 1 base from J, leaving 20 bases between. DNA for the CDR3: TGTGCCAGCAGCATGAACATATGGACTTACGAGAACACTGAAGCTTTCTTT. Protein: CASSMNIWTYENTEAFF. Together with reference TRBV7-9 and TRBJ1-1, the CDR3 gives the full variable domain: DTGVSQNPRHKITKRGQNVTFRCDPISEHNRLYWYRQTLGQGPEFLTYFQNEAQLEKSRLLSDRFSAERPKGSFSTLEIQRTEQGDSAMYLCASSMNIWTYENTEAFFGQGTRLTVV.

This clonotype has ten or more counts. The chain is built from TRBV12-3 or TRBV12-4 and TRBJ2-1; tentatively, D is TRBD2 (5 bases). Trimming shortened V by 6 bases and J by 9 bases, and 15 bases separated the two germline ends. The CDR3 runs 13 residues. CDR3 nucleotides: TGTGCCAGCAGCCCAGACTACCGGGGTGAGCAGTTCTTC. It encodes CASSPDYRGEQFF.

This clonotype was seen a handful of times. V is TRBV7-9 and J is TRBJ2-5, with TRBD2 as a possible D gene (5 bases). Germline-derived CDR1 and CDR2 are SEHNR and FQNEAQ (reference sequence). The V end lost 5 bases, the J end lost 5 bases, and 15 bases lay between the germline ends. There are 14 residues in the CDR3. The CDR3 is CASSPEVGGETQYF. DNA for the CDR3: TGTGCCAGCAGCCCCGAAGTGGGCGGGGAGACCCAGTACTTC.

The genes are TRBV6-2 or TRBV6-3 and TRBJ2-2, with a possible D match to TRBD1 (5 bases). V shed 1 base and J shed 5 bases, with 11 bases lying between them. Germline CDR1 MNHEY, CDR2 SVGEGT. The CDR3 is made up of 15 amino acids. The CDR3 protein is CASSYWQGWTGELFF. CDR3 nucleotides: TGTGCCAGCAGTTACTGGCAGGGATGGACCGGGGAGCTGTTTTTT.

The J gene is TRBJ2-7, the V gene TRBV7-6; TRBD1 might be the D (6 bases). The CDR3 has 13 residues. The V gene lost 4 bases and the J gene lost 4 bases, with 11 bases spanning the gap. Per the germline V gene, CDR1 is SGHVS and CDR2 is FNYEAQ. CDR3: CASSSQGDYEQYV. CDR3 DNA: TGTGCCAGCAGCTCACAGGGAGATTACGAGCAGTACGTC.

This clonotype appeared a few times. The chain uses TRBV5-5 and TRBJ2-5; tentative D call: TRBD2 (5 bases). CDR3 size: 14 residues. The ends were cut back, 0 bases at V and 2 bases at J, with 8 bases in the middle. Germline CDR1 and CDR2: SGHKS and YYEKEE (reference sequence). CDR3 bases: TGTGCCAGCAGCTTGGCCGAGGGTCAAGAGACCCAGTACTTC. This encodes CASSLAEGQETQYF.

V usage is TRBV5-5 and J usage is TRBJ1-1; no clear D gene. Germline CDR1 and CDR2: SGHKS and YYEKEE (reference sequence). The CDR3 runs 13 residues. Deletions cut 4 bases from V and 5 bases from J, with 12 bases between. The DNA for the CDR3 is TGTGCCAGCAGCGATGAACCGGGGACTGAAGCTTTCTTT. It specifies CASSDEPGTEAFF.

CDR3: CSFVRGGVYEQFF. In nucleotides, the CDR3 is TGCAGCTTCGTTAGAGGGGGGGTATATGAGCAGTTCTTC. The genes are TRBV29-1 and TRBJ2-1; D possibly corresponds to TRBD2 (7 bases). Trimming cost V 8 bases and J 8 bases, with 19 bases left between them. The germline V gene encodes CDR1 SQVTM and CDR2 ANQGSEA. The CDR3 has 13 amino acids.

This clonotype was seen ten or more times. The rearrangement joins TRBV7-2 to TRBJ1-1, with D unclear. Germline CDR1 SGHTA, CDR2 FQGNSA. CDR3 length: 17 amino acids. Trimming took off 0 bases at V and 3 bases at J, with 17 bases between the two ends. The CDR3 nucleotides read TGTGCCAGCAGCTTAGCAGTAGGTAGCGGGAACCACACTGAAGCTTTCTTT. Its protein is CASSLAVGSGNHTEAFF.

The chain couples TRBV27 to TRBJ2-3; no reliable D call. Germline V CDR1 and CDR2: MNHEY, SMNVEV (reference sequence). V dropped 2 bases and J dropped 2 bases, with 11 bases sitting between them. This CDR3 contains 15 residues. The CDR3 coding sequence is TGTGCCAGCAGTTTAGGACCTCGTCCCACAGATACGCAGTATTTT. It is translated as CASSLGPRPTDTQYF.

This clonotype was found a few times. The V call is TRBV10-3, the J call TRBJ2-1; either TRBD1 or TRBD2 may supply D (6 bases each). This CDR3 is 14 amino acids long. Germline CDR1 ENHRY, CDR2 SYGVKD. V was clipped by 7 bases and J by 6 bases, with 16 bases between them. Here the CDR3 DNA reads TGTGCCATCACGACGGGGGCAAATACCAATGAGCAGTTCTTC. Translated, it gives CAITTGANTNEQFF.

This clonotype was counted ten times or more. This chain connects TRBV7-6 to TRBJ2-3, with TRBD2 matching 8 bases. This CDR3 is built from 15 residues. J lost 0 bases, V lost 5 bases, and 4 bases had no gene match. The germline CDR1 and CDR2 sequences are SGHVS and FNYEAQ. CDR3 sequence (DNA): TGTGCCAGCAGCCCCGGGAGGGGGAGCACAGATACGCAGTATTTT. Protein sequence: CASSPGRGSTDTQYF.

This clonotype came up a few times. V and J are TRBV29-1 and TRBJ1-1; D remains ambiguous. The CDR3 covers 12 residues. V was pared by 6 bases and J by 0 bases, with 8 bases between. Germline V gives CDR1 SQVTM, CDR2 ANQGSEA. The CDR3 DNA sequence: TGCAGCGTGGAGCCCATGAACACTGAAGCTTTCTTT. It codes for CSVEPMNTEAFF.

This clonotype came up a few times. V gene TRBV12-3 or TRBV12-4 combines with J gene TRBJ2-1; TRBD2 matches 8 bases. J lost 12 bases, V lost 11 bases, and 9 bases had no gene match. The CDR3 loop spans 11 amino acids. CDR3 loop: CAQGQAGGQFF. Here the CDR3 DNA reads TGTGCCCAGGGCCAGGCGGGGGGGCAGTTCTTC.

There are many counts of this clonotype. The rearrangement uses TRBV7-6 and TRBJ2-1; D may be TRBD2 (5 bases). V dropped 3 bases and J dropped 2 bases, with 14 bases sitting between them. Germline values: CDR1 SGHVS, CDR2 FNYEAQ. This CDR3 comprises 16 residues. This CDR3 reads CASSLGSRGPYNEQFF. CDR3 nucleotides: TGTGCCAGCAGCTTGGGGAGCCGGGGTCCCTACAATGAGCAGTTCTTC. Using reference TRBV7-6 and TRBJ2-1 for the parts outside the CDR3, the full variable domain is GAGVSQSPRYKVTKRGQDVALRCDPISGHVSLYWYRQALGQGPEFLTYFNYEAQQDKSGLPNDRFSAERPEGSISTLTIQRTEQRDSAMYRCASSLGSRGPYNEQFFGPGTRLTVL.

Concerning this clonotype itself: A read error may explain this, as a much larger clone is one base away. V and J are TRBV7-9 and TRBJ1-4; 9 positions agree with TRBD1. CDR1 and CDR2 (germline): SEHNR, FQNEAQ (reference sequence). The CDR3 contains 15 residues. The CDR3 sequence: CVSSITGGGWEKLFF. In DNA form, the CDR3 reads TGTGTCAGCAGCATAACAGGGGGCGGCTGGGAAAAACTGTTTTTT.

The J gene is TRBJ2-5, the V gene TRBV20-1; maybe TRBD2 (7 bases). The CDR3 consists of 13 residues. The germline CDR1 and CDR2 sequences are DFQATT and SNEGSKA (reference sequence). V lost 6 bases and J 2 bases, leaving 13 bases between the germline ends. The CDR3 sequence: CSARGRGQETQYF. CDR3 nucleotides: TGCAGTGCCCGGGGGAGGGGGCAAGAGACCCAGTACTTC.

Many counts were recorded for this clonotype. This chain connects TRBV6-1 to TRBJ2-6, with 9 bases lining up with TRBD1. The ends lost 4 bases at V and 2 bases at J; junction bases unmatched: 0. The CDR3 loop spans 15 amino acids. Germline assignment: CDR1 MNHNS and CDR2 SASEGT. The CDR3 DNA reads as TGTGCCAGCAGTGGACAGGGGGCTGGGGCCAACGTCCTGACTTTC. Amino acid sequence: CASSGQGAGANVLTF.

The sample holds a few counts of this clonotype. The V and J genes are TRBV7-6 and TRBJ1-2; D remains ambiguous. The V gene's germline CDR1 is SGHVS and CDR2 FNYEAQ. The CDR3 loop spans 13 amino acids. V was trimmed by 3 bases and J by 8 bases, leaving 13 bases between them. CDR3 residues: CASSLDSTGGYTF. The CDR3, as DNA: TGTGCCAGCAGCTTGGACTCAACTGGGGGCTACACCTTC.

A few counts support this clonotype. The chain is built from TRBV6-2 or TRBV6-3 and TRBJ1-2; possibly TRBD1 for D (5 bases). The CDR3 runs to 17 residues. In germline, CDR1 is MNHEY, CDR2 SVGEGT. V was cut by 4 bases and J by 3 bases, with 21 bases left in between. In DNA, the CDR3 is TGTGCCAGCAGTTTTCTCCAACCGGGACCGAAACACTATGGCTACACCTTC. Its translation: CASSFLQPGPKHYGYTF.

In this sample, this clonotype turned up many times. This rearrangement joins TRBV4-1 to TRBJ2-2; 7 positions match TRBD1. In germline, CDR1 is MGHRA, CDR2 YSYEKL. The V gene end was trimmed by 2 bases and the J gene end by 5 bases; junction bases not matched to a gene: 5. This CDR3 is built from 15 residues. CDR3 nucleotide sequence: TGCGCCAGCAGCCAAAGACAGGGTGGGACCGGGGAGCTGTTTTTT. Protein product: CASSQRQGGTGELFF.